The 18 T cell receptor beta chains below all came from one sample that was sequenced in a study of metastatic and nonmetastatic thyroid tumors. TCRdb recomputed clones from the PCR reads via MiXCR. The sample has about 90,000 clones, 8% to 9.5% seen once. Until they underwent thyroid surgery, no patient had received any treatment. The sample consisted of blood. The receptors originated from a female donor with papillary thyroid cancer or a benign thyroid nodule (not recorded which). Some clones in this sample may be carry-over from other donors' samples.

This clone was counted ten times or more. The genes are TRBV27 and TRBJ2-1; 10 bases are shared with TRBD1. This CDR3 contains 15 residues. Unmatched junction bases numbered 5, after V lost 3 bases and J lost 6 bases. Germline V CDR1 and CDR2: MNHEY, SMNVEV (reference sequence). The chain's CDR3 is CASSFADRGTNEQFF. The DNA for the CDR3 is TGTGCCAGCAGTTTTGCGGACAGGGGGACCAATGAGCAGTTCTTC.

As for this clone: This may be a read error: a much more frequent sequence differs by one nucleotide. Other DNA sequences in this sample translate to the same CDR3. The chain carries TRBV12-5 and TRBJ2-5; tentative D call: TRBD2 (5 bases). The V and J ends lost 5 bases and 5 bases respectively, with 18 bases between them. The CDR3 sequence is 15 residues long. Germline V lookup: CDR1 LGHNT, CDR2 FRNRAP. The CDR3: CASGPGVNNFETQYF. As DNA, the CDR3 is TGTGCTAGTGGTCCCGGGGTCAATAACTTTGAGACCCAGTACTTC.

Worth noting for this clone: This sequence may be a read error, since a much larger clone differs from it by one base. This chain links TRBV7-2 with TRBJ2-1; D remains unclear. Trimming stripped 7 bases from V and 7 bases from J, with 11 bases between. CDR1 SGHTA and CDR2 FQGNSA come from the germline V gene. The length of the CDR3 is 12 residues. CDR3 nucleotide sequence: TGTGCCAGCATCCCGCTCCGTAATGAGCAGTTCTTC. Translating it yields CASIPLRNEQFF.

This chain connects TRBV30 to TRBJ2-7, with TRBD1 matching over 9 bases. Germline V lookup: CDR1 GTSNPN, CDR2 SVGIG (reference sequence). This CDR3 is built from 15 residues. The trim removed 1 base at V and 1 base at J, leaving 5 bases unmatched. This chain's CDR3 is CAWSETGTGSYEQYF. CDR3 DNA sequence: TGTGCCTGGAGTGAAACCGGGACAGGGTCCTACGAGCAGTACTTC.

This clone occurred many times. V and J are TRBV30 and TRBJ1-1; a possible D gene is TRBD1 (5 bases). The CDR3 consists of 13 residues. Germline CDR1 is GTSNPN and CDR2 is SVGIG (reference sequence). Deletions cut 1 base from V and 10 bases from J, with 16 bases between. The CDR3 reads CAWSGGTVELAFF. In DNA form, the CDR3 reads TGTGCCTGGAGTGGGGGGACTGTAGAACTAGCTTTCTTT.

This clone was recorded a few times. Other DNA sequences from this sample encode an identical CDR3 as well. This chain uses TRBV6-1 with TRBJ2-7; 9 bases are a match to TRBD2. With 6 bases clipped from V and 1 base from J, the junction kept 13 bases outside the gene matches. From germline, CDR1 is MNHNS and CDR2 SASEGT. The CDR3 has 17 amino acids. The CDR3 sequence is CASRPTSGGLSSYEQYF. The CDR3 region has the DNA TGTGCCAGCAGGCCAACCAGCGGGGGGCTTTCTTCCTACGAGCAGTACTTC.

This chain joins TRBV7-9 and TRBJ2-7; tentatively, D is TRBD1 (6 bases). V was trimmed by 2 bases and J by 9 bases, leaving 11 bases between them. CDR3 length equals 12 residues. CDR1 and CDR2 from the germline V gene are SEHNR and FQNEAQ (reference sequence). The CDR3 DNA reads TGTGCCAGCAGCTTAAGGGGGACGGGGCAGTACTTC. It is translated as CASSLRGTGQYF.

This clone was counted a few times. With a much larger clone just one base away, this may be a read error. This sequence joins TRBV24-1 and TRBJ2-3; D is unclear. Germline V gene lookup returns CDR1 KGHDR and CDR2 SFDVKD. CDR3 length equals 13 residues. Trimming removed 4 bases from V and 2 bases from J, with 6 bases in between. The CDR3 protein is CATSDYPTDTQYF. The DNA of the CDR3 is TGTGCCACCAGTGACTACCCCACAGATACGCAGTATTTT.

The chain is built from TRBV13 and TRBJ1-2; 7 nucleotides agree with TRBD1. This CDR3 region has 14 residues. CDR1 is PRHDT and CDR2 is FYEKMQ in the germline V gene (reference sequence). Unmatched junction bases numbered 8, after V lost 3 bases and J lost 7 bases. This CDR3 reads CASSFDRDESGYTF. The DNA for the CDR3 is TGTGCCAGCAGCTTCGACAGGGACGAGAGTGGCTACACCTTC.

This clone was recorded many times. CDR3 sequence reads: CASSLQQWTDTQYF. In DNA form, the CDR3 reads TGTGCCAGCAGCTTGCAGCAATGGACAGATACGCAGTATTTT. The chain is built from TRBV5-6 and TRBJ2-3; D unclear. This CDR3 has 14 residues. Between the trimmed V and J ends, which lost 1 base and 3 bases, there was a span of 9 bases. Germline V gene data show CDR1 as SGHDT and CDR2 as YYEEEE.

This clone was found many times. V is TRBV20-1 and J is TRBJ1-6, with 7 bases fitting TRBD1. With 2 bases clipped from V and 6 bases from J, the junction kept 7 bases outside the gene matches. The CDR3 covers 15 residues. Looked up from germline, CDR1 is DFQATT and CDR2 is SNEGSKA (reference sequence). The CDR3 nucleotides are TGCAGTGCTAGATCAGGGGGAGCTTTTAATTCACCCCTCCACTTT. It encodes CSARSGGAFNSPLHF.

This clone has ten or more counts. V gene TRBV27 combines with J gene TRBJ1-6; the D is unclear. The V end lost 7 bases, the J end lost 9 bases, and 10 bases lay between the germline ends. The CDR3 contains 12 residues. Germline-derived CDR1 and CDR2 are MNHEY and SMNVEV (reference sequence). The CDR3 DNA reads TGTGCCAGCATGGAAATGGGTTCACCCCTCCACTTT. Its protein is CASMEMGSPLHF.

In its sample, this clone was seen many times. The chain employs TRBV4-1 and TRBJ1-5; 8 bases are shared with TRBD1. With 0 bases clipped from V and 4 bases from J, the junction kept 14 bases outside the gene matches. CDR1 and CDR2 from the germline V gene are MGHRA and YSYEKL. This CDR3 is built from 19 residues. CDR3 DNA sequence: TGCGCCAGCAGCCAAGACGTCTTTCTCCGGGACAGGAGAAATCAGCCCCAGCATTTT. Encoded protein: CASSQDVFLRDRRNQPQHF.

This clone was seen repeatedly, ten times or more. The chain employs TRBV10-3 and TRBJ2-4; a weak D match, TRBD2 (6 bases). The germline V gene has CDR1 ENHRY and CDR2 SYGVKD. The CDR3 consists of 16 residues. V was pared by 0 bases and J by 0 bases, with 9 bases between. The CDR3 region is CAISESGGIAKNIQYF. The CDR3 DNA sequence: TGTGCCATCAGTGAGTCGGGGGGTATAGCCAAAAACATTCAGTACTTC.

This clone was detected ten times or more. The J gene is TRBJ1-1, the V gene TRBV28; 10 nucleotides align to TRBD1. The germline CDR1 and CDR2 sequences are MDHEN and SYDVKM. The V gene end was trimmed by 7 bases and the J gene end by 5 bases; junction bases not matched to a gene: 7. The CDR3 is made up of 14 amino acids. DNA for the CDR3: TGTGCCAGCACCACGGGACAGGGGAGAACTGAAGCTTTCTTT. Its protein is CASTTGQGRTEAFF. Together with reference TRBV28 and TRBJ1-1, the CDR3 gives the full variable domain: DVKVTQSSRYLVKRTGEKVFLECVQDMDHENMFWYRQDPGLGLRLIYFSYDVKMKEKGDIPEGYSVSREKKERFSLILESASTNQTSMYLCASTTGQGRTEAFFGQGTRLTVV.

This clone was seen many times. This rearrangement joins TRBV6-2 or TRBV6-3 to TRBJ2-6; no definite D call. This CDR3 comprises 19 residues. CDR1 is MNHEY and CDR2 is SVGEGT in the germline V gene. V was clipped by 0 bases and J by 1 base, with 16 bases between them. For the CDR3, the DNA is TGTGCCAGCAGTTACTCTGACGTCGCAGGTTCTTCTGGGGCCAACGTCCTGACTTTC. Translation: CASSYSDVAGSSGANVLTF.

The table lists this clone with many counts. This chain connects TRBV6-1 to TRBJ2-7, with TRBD1 as a possible D gene (6 bases). The germline V and J ends were trimmed by 7 bases and 2 bases, with 12 bases remaining between them. The CDR3 is 13 residues long. Germline-derived CDR1 and CDR2 are MNHNS and SASEGT. CDR3 loop: CASKTGDTYEQYF. CDR3 in DNA: TGTGCCAGCAAAACCGGGGACACCTACGAGCAGTACTTC.

This clone was detected ten times or more. The chain employs TRBV2 and TRBJ1-1; unclear D gene. Per germline, CDR1 SNHLY and CDR2 FYNNEI. Between the trimmed V and J ends, which lost 5 bases and 5 bases, there was a span of 9 bases. CDR3 length equals 12 residues. CDR3 nucleotide sequence: TGTGCCAGCAGTTTAGAGGGTACTGAAGCTTTCTTT. This sequence encodes CASSLEGTEAFF.